The 30 T cell receptor beta chains below come from one sample, sequenced in a study of shared clonotypes between healthy human individuals. TCRdb's table, derived via immunoSEQ multiplex PCR, lists solely in-frame clones and lacks some. The repertoire holds about 2.4 million clones, with roughly 92% as singletons. The sequenced material came from naive CD4+ T cells sorted from blood. Specified subset: CD45RA+ positively selected. These receptors all come from a man younger than 35 in good health.

This rearrangement joins TRBV2 to TRBJ2-7, with a weak D call TRBD1 (5 bases). The V and J ends lost 4 bases and 7 bases respectively, with 17 bases between them. CDR3 length: 14 amino acids. Germline CDR1 is SNHLY and CDR2 is FYNNEI. DNA for the CDR3: TGTGCCAGCAGTGTAGTGAGTCAGGGTGGGGAGCAGTACTTC. It translates to CASSVVSQGGEQYF.

This sequence joins TRBV18 and TRBJ1-2; 7 positions agree with TRBD1. Germline trimming cut 5 bases from V and 4 bases from J; bases unmatched to any gene: 4. This CDR3 is 13 amino acids long. Germline loops: CDR1 KGHSH, CDR2 LQKENI. CDR3 loop: CASSGQGVYGYTF. CDR3 DNA sequence: TGTGCCAGCTCAGGGCAGGGGGTCTATGGCTACACCTTC.

The chain links TRBV5-1 to TRBJ2-7, with 8 bases identical to TRBD2. The V segment lost 4 bases and the J segment 2 bases; nucleotides outside the gene matches: 8. The germline CDR1 and CDR2 sequences are SGHRS and YFSETQ. This CDR3 contains 15 residues. CDR3 region: CASSPLAGIAYEQYF. The CDR3 DNA is TGCGCCAGCAGCCCCCTAGCGGGTATAGCCTACGAGCAGTACTTC.

The chain has TRBV4-1 and TRBJ2-3; D possibly corresponds to TRBD1 (6 bases). Deletions cut 0 bases from V and 0 bases from J, with 19 bases between. Germline assignment: CDR1 MGHRA and CDR2 YSYEKL. This CDR3 region has 19 residues. This chain's CDR3 is CASSQDIGRGQTSTDTQYF. The CDR3 DNA follows: TGCGCCAGCAGCCAAGATATAGGCCGAGGACAGACTAGCACAGATACGCAGTATTTT.

Turning to this clone: Other DNA sequences within the sample encode an identical CDR3. V is TRBV7-2 and J is TRBJ2-5; D unresolved. Trimming left V 1 base short and J 2 bases short, with 8 bases between. The CDR3 runs 14 residues. Germline lookup yields CDR1 SGHTA and CDR2 FQGNSA. In DNA form, the CDR3 reads TGTGCCAGCAGCTTAGTATCGGCACAAGAGACCCAGTACTTC. It yields the protein CASSLVSAQETQYF.

A note on this clone: The identical CDR3 is also encoded by other nucleotide sequences in the sample. The chain joins TRBV10-3 to TRBJ2-5; 7 positions match TRBD1. The V and J ends lost 5 bases and 2 bases, in that order; junction bases with no gene match: 2. Germline values: CDR1 ENHRY, CDR2 SYGVKD. The CDR3 sequence is 13 residues long. The CDR3 loop is CAISPGQQETQYF. The CDR3 nucleotides are TGTGCCATCAGTCCGGGACAGCAAGAGACCCAGTACTTC.

This clone was seen just once. The chain joins TRBV7-2 to TRBJ2-5, with D possibly TRBD2 on 5 matching bases. Germline V gene sequence: CDR1 SGHTA, CDR2 FQGNSA. V was cut by 5 bases and J by 4 bases, with 11 bases left in between. The CDR3 has 13 residues. In nucleotides, the CDR3 is TGTGCCAGCAGCCGAGGAGGCGGAGAGACCCAGTACTTC. Its translation is CASSRGGGETQYF. Combining the CDR3 with reference TRBV7-2 and TRBJ2-5 gives the whole variable domain GAGVSQSPSNKVTEKGKDVELRCDPISGHTALYWYRQSLGQGLEFLIYFQGNSAPDKSGLPSDRFSAERTGGSVSTLTIQRTQQEDSAVYLCASSRGGGETQYFGPGTRLLVL.

For this clone: Other DNA sequences of this sample code for an identical CDR3. The rearrangement joins TRBV11-2 to TRBJ2-5; TRBD1 matches 10 bases. V lost 5 bases to trimming and J lost 2 bases; unmatched junction nucleotides: 5. CDR1 is SGHAT, CDR2 FQNNGV, per germline. CDR3 size: 15 residues. CDR3 DNA: TGTGCCAGCAGCCCGGGACAGGGGATTCAAGAGACCCAGTACTTC. Translation: CASSPGQGIQETQYF. The full variable domain, completed using reference TRBV11-2 and TRBJ2-5, is EAGVAQSPRYKIIEKRQSVAFWCNPISGHATLYWYQQILGQGPKLLIQFQNNGVVDDSQLPKDRFSAERLKGVDSTLKIQPAKLEDSAVYLCASSPGQGIQETQYFGPGTRLLVL.

J is TRBJ2-5 and V is TRBV7-6; 8 nucleotides line up with TRBD2. CDR1 is SGHVS, CDR2 FNYEAQ, per germline. V trimming: 5 bases; J trimming: 5 bases; junction bases outside the gene matches: 13. CDR3 length: 16 residues. In nucleotides, the CDR3 is TGTGCCAGCAGCCCCCTCGGGCGGGGGGCCGGGGAGACCCAGTACTTC. Translated: CASSPLGRGAGETQYF.

V is TRBV18 and J is TRBJ1-4; no clear D gene. In germline, CDR1 is KGHSH, CDR2 LQKENI. Trimming left V 2 bases short and J 6 bases short, with 10 bases between. The CDR3 totals 14 residues. The CDR3 region has the DNA TGTGCCAGCTCACCAAATGTAGGCGATGAAAAACTGTTTTTT. It is translated as CASSPNVGDEKLFF.

Comments on this clone: Other DNA sequences in this sample translate to the same CDR3. The chain links TRBV18 to TRBJ2-5, with a weak D call TRBD1 (6 bases). The CDR3 totals 13 residues. CDR1 is KGHSH and CDR2 is LQKENI in the germline V gene. V lost 3 bases, J lost 3 bases, and 8 bases lay in between. CDR3 sequence reads: CASSPSGEETQYF. Here the CDR3 DNA reads TGTGCCAGCTCACCTTCAGGGGAAGAGACCCAGTACTTC. Full variable domain (remainder filled in from reference TRBV18 and TRBJ2-5): NAGVMQNPRHLVRRRGQEARLRCSPMKGHSHVYWYRQLPEEGLKFMVYLQKENIIDESGMPKERFSAEFPKEGPSILRIQQVVRGDSAAYFCASSPSGEETQYFGPGTRLLVL.

The V and J genes are TRBV7-9 and TRBJ2-7, with TRBD1 matching 9 bases. CDR1 and CDR2 from the germline V gene are SEHNR and FQNEAQ (reference sequence). V shed 5 bases, J shed 1 base, and the junction held 9 bases outside the gene matches. This CDR3 contains 16 residues. The CDR3 here is CASSPGDRVSSYEQYF. The DNA for the CDR3 is TGTGCCAGCAGCCCGGGGGACAGGGTATCTTCCTACGAGCAGTACTTC.

About this clone: Distinct nucleotide sequences in the sample also encode this CDR3. This chain joins TRBV5-1 and TRBJ2-2, with D possibly matching TRBD1 (5 bases). The CDR3 spans 14 residues. CDR1 is SGHRS and CDR2 is YFSETQ in the germline V gene. V lost 4 bases to trimming and J lost 4 bases, with 11 bases between them. The CDR3: CASSLGQSTGELFF. CDR3 DNA sequence: TGCGCCAGCAGCCTTGGACAATCCACCGGGGAGCTGTTTTTT.

The chain uses TRBV19 and TRBJ1-1; possible D gene TRBD1, 5 bases. Trimming stripped 3 bases from V and 0 bases from J, with 8 bases between. Germline values: CDR1 LNHDA, CDR2 SQIVND (reference sequence). The CDR3 has 14 residues. The CDR3 here is CASSMRGLNTEAFF. The DNA of the CDR3 is TGTGCCAGTAGTATGAGGGGATTGAACACTGAAGCTTTCTTT.

The V call is TRBV5-4, the J call TRBJ1-1; TRBD1 aligns across 7 bases. The CDR3 loop spans 16 amino acids. Germline-derived CDR1 and CDR2 are SGHNT and YYREEE (reference sequence). Trimming cost V 0 bases and J 11 bases; bases outside gene matches: 16. The CDR3 DNA reads TGTGCCAGCAGCTTGGCAGGGCTAATGGCAGGGGGATTGGCTTTCTTT. This codes for CASSLAGLMAGGLAFF.

The chain joins TRBV5-1 to TRBJ1-1, with 7 bases matching TRBD1. This CDR3 contains 14 residues. V was pared by 4 bases and J by 0 bases, with 3 bases of the junction left unmatched. The V gene's germline CDR1 is SGHRS and CDR2 YFSETQ. CDR3 loop: CASSQGTVNTEAFF. For the CDR3, the DNA is TGCGCCAGCAGCCAAGGGACAGTGAACACTGAAGCTTTCTTT. The full variable domain, rest sourced from reference TRBV5-1 and TRBJ1-1, is KAGVTQTPRYLIKTRGQQVTLSCSPISGHRSVSWYQQTPGQGLQFLFEYFSETQRNKGNFPGRFSGRQFSNSRSEMNVSTLELGDSALYLCASSQGTVNTEAFFGQGTRLTVV.

The chain recombines TRBV5-5 with TRBJ1-5; a possible D gene is TRBD1 (6 bases). Germline CDR1 reads SGHKS; CDR2 reads YYEKEE (reference sequence). With 4 bases removed from V and 4 bases from J, the gap between germline ends came to 15 bases. This CDR3 region has 15 residues. CDR3 sequence: CASSQGQNPNQPQHF. The CDR3 coding sequence is TGTGCCAGCAGCCAAGGACAGAACCCTAATCAGCCCCAGCATTTT.

The gene calls are TRBV6-1 and TRBJ2-2; D perhaps matches TRBD1 (5 bases). Germline CDR1 is MNHNS and CDR2 is SASEGT. V was pared by 7 bases and J by 2 bases, with 11 bases between. This CDR3 region has 14 residues. In DNA, the CDR3 is TGTGCCAGCACCTTGACAGTTAACACCGGGGAGCTGTTTTTT. This sequence encodes CASTLTVNTGELFF.

Details on this clone: Other DNA sequences within the sample encode an identical CDR3. The rearrangement uses TRBV5-1 and TRBJ2-7; D may correspond to TRBD1 or TRBD2 (6 bases each). The germline CDR1 and CDR2 sequences are SGHRS and YFSETQ. This CDR3 spans 13 amino acids. Trimming stripped 0 bases from V and 6 bases from J, with 10 bases between. The CDR3 region has the DNA TGCGCCAGCAGCTTGGAAGGGGGAGGCGAGCAGTACTTC. Encoded protein: CASSLEGGGEQYF. Full variable domain (missing parts from reference TRBV5-1 and TRBJ2-7): KAGVTQTPRYLIKTRGQQVTLSCSPISGHRSVSWYQQTPGQGLQFLFEYFSETQRNKGNFPGRFSGRQFSNSRSEMNVSTLELGDSALYLCASSLEGGGEQYFGPGTRLTVT.

The J gene is TRBJ2-5, the V gene TRBV11-2; 15 positions match TRBD2. The CDR3 covers 19 residues. Trimming removed 0 bases from V and 5 bases from J; junction bases left unmatched: 10. Germline lookup yields CDR1 SGHAT and CDR2 FQNNGV. CDR3 bases: TGTGCCAGCAGCTTAGATAATAGGGGACTAGCGGGGGGTTTGGAGACCCAGTACTTC. This encodes CASSLDNRGLAGGLETQYF.

This rearrangement joins TRBV10-3 to TRBJ2-5, with 10 bases aligning to TRBD1. The CDR3 is made up of 14 amino acids. CDR1 ENHRY and CDR2 SYGVKD come from the germline V gene. The V segment lost 5 bases and the J segment 5 bases; nucleotides outside the gene matches: 5. In nucleotides, the CDR3 is TGTGCCATCAGTTCCGGGACAGGGGTGGAGACCCAGTACTTC. Translated: CAISSGTGVETQYF.

This chain uses TRBV18 with TRBJ2-5, with a weak D call TRBD1 (7 bases). The CDR3 is 14 residues long. Trimming left V 10 bases short and J 4 bases short, with 19 bases between. Germline assignment: CDR1 KGHSH and CDR2 LQKENI. CDR3 sequence reads: CATRTGGVGETQYF. CDR3 DNA: TGTGCCACCCGGACAGGAGGGGTGGGAGAGACCCAGTACTTC.

The rearrangement joins TRBV4-3 to TRBJ1-1; D call uncertain. The CDR3 has 15 amino acids. Germline CDR1 LGHNA, CDR2 YSLEER. The germline V and J ends were trimmed by 2 bases and 0 bases, with 10 bases remaining between them. The CDR3 region has the DNA TGCGCCAGCAGCCAAACACGGACGGTGAACACTGAAGCTTTCTTT. This gives the protein CASSQTRTVNTEAFF.

The chain uses TRBV7-2 and TRBJ2-1; tentatively, D is TRBD2 (6 bases). CDR1 SGHTA and CDR2 FQGNSA come from the germline V gene. V lost 2 bases to trimming and J lost 6 bases, with 17 bases between them. The CDR3 is made up of 16 amino acids. As DNA, the CDR3 is TGTGCCAGCAGCTTACGAAGCCCGGGACTCCGCAATGAGCAGTTCTTC. Translated, it gives CASSLRSPGLRNEQFF.

V and J are TRBV5-1 and TRBJ2-5; 12 positions match TRBD2. Trimming cost V 6 bases and J 2 bases; bases outside gene matches: 5. The CDR3 has 15 amino acids. Germline V gene data show CDR1 as SGHRS and CDR2 as YFSETQ. The CDR3 DNA reads as TGCGCCAGCACCACTAGCGGGAGGCCTCAAGAGACCCAGTACTTC. It specifies CASTTSGRPQETQYF.

This clone was seen a single time. V gene TRBV5-6 combines with J gene TRBJ2-4; D is undetermined. The V end lost 2 bases, the J end lost 8 bases, and 11 bases lay between the germline ends. Per germline, CDR1 SGHDT and CDR2 YYEEEE. This CDR3 is 13 amino acids long. This CDR3 is CASSLSSLDIQYF. The CDR3 region has the DNA TGTGCCAGCAGCTTATCCTCCCTGGACATTCAGTACTTC. Supplemented by reference TRBV5-6 and TRBJ2-4, the full variable domain reads DAGVTQSPTHLIKTRGQQVTLRCSPKSGHDTVSWYQQALGQGPQFIFQYYEEEERQRGNFPDRFSGHQFPNYSSELNVNALLLGDSALYLCASSLSSLDIQYFGAGTRLSVL.

This chain joins TRBV6-6 and TRBJ1-5; possible D gene TRBD1, 5 bases. V dropped 1 base and J dropped 0 bases, with 10 bases sitting between them. CDR3 length: 16 amino acids. Germline CDR1 is MNHNY and CDR2 is SVGAGI (reference sequence). CDR3 amino acids: CASSYLSGNSNQPQHF. The CDR3 nucleotides read TGTGCCAGCAGTTACTTATCAGGGAATAGCAATCAGCCCCAGCATTTT.

This chain joins TRBV4-1 and TRBJ1-2; D possibly corresponds to TRBD1 (5 bases). This CDR3 has 15 residues. CDR1 is MGHRA and CDR2 is YSYEKL in the germline V gene. Trimming stripped 1 base from V and 4 bases from J, with 13 bases between. Here the CDR3 reads CASSQAGDGAYGYTF. The DNA for the CDR3 is TGCGCCAGCAGCCAAGCGGGGGACGGGGCCTATGGCTACACCTTC.

The chain has TRBV6-5 and TRBJ2-1; 13 bases align to TRBD2. This CDR3 comprises 14 residues. CDR1 is MNHEY, CDR2 SVGAGI, per germline. The V and J ends lost 6 bases and 6 bases, in that order; junction bases with no gene match: 2. CDR3 bases: TGTGCCAGCAGGTGGACTAGCGGGAGCAATGAGCAGTTCTTC. Amino acids: CASRWTSGSNEQFF.

This clone was observed a handful of times. This chain connects TRBV12-5 to TRBJ2-2; 7 positions match TRBD1. V lost 4 bases to trimming and J lost 6 bases; unmatched junction nucleotides: 14. CDR3 length equals 17 residues. The germline V gene encodes CDR1 LGHNT and CDR2 FRNRAP. As DNA, the CDR3 is TGTGCTAGTGGTTCCATGACAGGGTATGAGATTGCCGGGGAGCTGTTTTTT. Its translation: CASGSMTGYEIAGELFF.